This T cell receptor (beta chain) originates from a study of blood T cells in healthy people across ages. Regarding the study as a whole: In the absence of known donor CMV status, changes in expanded clonotypes were possibly confounded. PBMCs left unsorted prevented a conclusive naive versus antigen-experienced comparison. Fewer expanded clones and more diversity marked long-lived versus aged donors.

Germline values: CDR1 MNHNS, CDR2 SASEGT. Deletions cut 1 base from V and 6 bases from J, with 15 bases between. The CDR3 spans 15 residues. This clonotype was recorded a few times. The antigen is not known. A second PCR of 7 to 11 cycles used a sample-barcoded 5' primer and a J-beta primer mix. TCRdb reprocessed the 5' RACE reads with MiXCR, giving one entry per CDR3 protein. The sample has approximately 1,700,000 distinct CDR3 sequences, more than 35% seen once. The receptor's source is a human donor in good health. The chain has TRBV6-1 and TRBJ1-2; no reliable D call. Sequencing used blood. The CDR3 DNA reads TGTGCCAGCAGTGAAGTAGTCGGGTATAGTCATGGCTACACCTTC. Protein product: CASSEVVGYSHGYTF.